This TCR beta chain stems from a study of post-analysis software for immune sequencing data. Overall study: Relapsing-remitting, secondary progressive and progressive-relapsing courses of multiple sclerosis were included.

Whole-study results and caveats: Co-batched samples clustered tightly together by F measure. Elevated frequency relative to controls characterized 4 or 5 TRBV segments in patients, TRBV5-6, TRBV5-1 and TRBV20-1 among them. The normalized Chao1 diversity of multiple sclerosis patients was significantly lower than that of controls.

This CDR3 is built from 12 residues. The V gene's germline CDR1 is DFQATT and CDR2 SNEGSKA (reference sequence). V was pared by 3 bases and J by 2 bases, with 6 bases between. As regards this clonotype: Its antigen remains unidentified.

Unique molecular identifiers were carried by the TCR beta cDNA libraries. Roughly 450,000 cDNA molecules were recovered from an input of 1 to 10 million T cells. TCRdb used MiXCR to reprocess the PCR reads, holding one entry per CDR3 protein. The data show about 620,000 distinct CDR3 sequences, roughly 45% seen once. The source material was blood. The receptor's source is a girl between 10 and 17 years old with multiple sclerosis. The J gene is TRBJ2-3, the V gene TRBV20-1; no clear D. CDR3 nucleotide sequence: TGCAGTGCTAGTGACCACACAGATACGCAGTATTTT. Residues: CSASDHTDTQYF.